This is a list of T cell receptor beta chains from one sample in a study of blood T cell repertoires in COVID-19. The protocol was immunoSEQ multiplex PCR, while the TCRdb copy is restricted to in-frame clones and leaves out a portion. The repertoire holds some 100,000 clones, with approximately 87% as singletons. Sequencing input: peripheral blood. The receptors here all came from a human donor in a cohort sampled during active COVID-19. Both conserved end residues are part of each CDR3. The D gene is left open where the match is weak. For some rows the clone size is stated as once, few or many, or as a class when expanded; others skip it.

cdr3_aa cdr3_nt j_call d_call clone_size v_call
CASSSHRDLEEKLFF TGTGCCAGCAGTTCCCACCGGGACTTAGAGGAAAAACTGTTTTTT TRBJ1-4 . . TRBV27
CASSVVDRGRGEQYF TGTGCCAGCAGTGTTGTGGACAGGGGGCGAGGCGAGCAGTACTTC TRBJ2-7 TRBD1 . TRBV2
CASSERQGPGELFF TGTGCCAGCAGTGAAAGGCAGGGCCCCGGGGAGCTGTTTTTT TRBJ2-2 . . TRBV2
CASKRQGGRKLFF TGTGCCAGCAAAAGACAGGGGGGGCGAAAACTGTTTTTT TRBJ1-4 TRBD1 . TRBV6-5
CSASTSGGRPETQYF TGCAGTGCTAGTACTAGCGGGGGGCGGCCGGAGACCCAGTACTTC TRBJ2-5 TRBD2 . TRBV20-1
CASSSGTLYGYTF TGTGCCAGCAGCTCCGGGACACTGTATGGCTACACCTTC TRBJ1-2 . . TRBV7-8
CASSQTPGTGIYGYTF TGCGCCAGCAGCCAAACCCCCGGGACAGGGATCTATGGCTACACCTTC TRBJ1-2 TRBD1 . TRBV4-1
CATRQSTDTQYF TGTGCCACCAGACAGAGCACAGATACGCAGTATTTT TRBJ2-3 . . TRBV2
CASSPKGESTEAFF TGTGCCAGCTCACCAAAGGGAGAGAGCACTGAAGCTTTCTTT TRBJ1-1 . . TRBV18
CASSLGAQGFDEQFF TGCGCCAGCAGCTTGGGGGCACAGGGGTTCGATGAGCAGTTCTTC TRBJ2-1 TRBD1 once TRBV5-1
CATSRDGQPNEKLFF TGTGCCACCAGCAGAGATGGGCAGCCTAATGAAAAACTGTTTTTT TRBJ1-4 . . TRBV15
CATSRDRGPGNTIYF TGTGCCACCAGCAGAGACAGGGGGCCTGGAAACACCATATATTTT TRBJ1-3 TRBD1 once TRBV15
CAVGQGGSPLHF TGTGCCGTCGGACAGGGTGGTTCACCCCTCCACTTT TRBJ1-6 TRBD1 . TRBV24-1
CASSNRDRVINYGYTF TGTGCCAGCAGCAACCGGGACAGGGTGATTAACTATGGCTACACCTTC TRBJ1-2 TRBD1 . TRBV9
CAISGGVGQPNTEAFF TGTGCCATCAGTGGGGGTGTGGGACAGCCGAACACTGAAGCTTTCTTT TRBJ1-1 TRBD1 . TRBV10-3
CASSLGITGAANYGYTF TGTGCCAGCAGCTTGGGAATTACAGGGGCGGCTAACTATGGCTACACCTTC TRBJ1-2 TRBD1 . TRBV5-5
CASIWTGRSTGELFF TGTGCCAGCATTTGGACAGGGAGGTCCACCGGGGAGCTGTTTTTT TRBJ2-2 TRBD1 . TRBV6-5
CASSSQVNYGYTF TGTGCCAGCAGTTCGCAGGTGAACTATGGCTACACCTTC TRBJ1-2 . once TRBV3-1/TRBV3-2
CASTPTANYGYTF TGTGCCAGCACTCCAACTGCTAACTATGGCTACACCTTC TRBJ1-2 . . TRBV6-5
CASSPPGPRFEKLFF TGTGCCAGCTCACCACCGGGTCCCAGGTTTGAAAAACTGTTTTTT TRBJ1-4 . . TRBV18
CASSSRTGQMGNTIYF TGTGCCAGCAGTTCCAGGACAGGGCAAATGGGAAACACCATATATTTT TRBJ1-3 TRBD1 . TRBV6-5
CASSTRTGGANRVANEQFF TGTGCCAGCAGTACTAGGACAGGGGGCGCGAATCGTGTAGCCAATGAGCAGTTCTTC TRBJ2-1 TRBD1 . TRBV6-2/TRBV6-3
CASSPRVIPSYEQYF TGTGCCAGCAGCCCGAGGGTAATCCCCTCCTACGAGCAGTACTTC TRBJ2-7 . . TRBV3-1/TRBV3-2
CASSTGQGSSKFF TGTGCCAGCAGCACAGGACAGGGTTCGAGTAAATTCTTC TRBJ2-7 TRBD1 . TRBV5-5
CASSLVADEKLFF TGTGCCAGCAGCTTAGTGGCGGATGAAAAACTGTTTTTT TRBJ1-4 . . TRBV7-2
CASCSQSAQRRSTQYF TGTGCCAGCTGTTCTCAGTCGGCCCAGAGGAGGAGTACGCAGTATTTT TRBJ2-3 . . TRBV6-5
CASSPPAGGYGYTF TGTGCCAGCTCACCACCCGCAGGAGGCTATGGCTACACCTTC TRBJ1-2 . . TRBV18
CASSYGALGAGEQYF TGTGCCAGCAGTTACGGGGCTTTGGGGGCAGGAGAGCAGTACTTC TRBJ2-7 . . TRBV6-6
CASSQDLASGTQTQYF TGTGCCAGCAGCCAAGATTTGGCTAGCGGGACCCAGACCCAGTACTTC TRBJ2-5 TRBD2 . TRBV3-1/TRBV3-2
CASKTSGSTGYNEQFF TGTGCCAGCAAAACCTCCGGGTCAACAGGGTACAATGAGCAGTTCTTC TRBJ2-1 . . TRBV11-1
CSVDLGGGNEQFF TGCAGCGTTGATCTGGGGGGAGGAAATGAGCAGTTCTTC TRBJ2-1 . once TRBV29-1
CASSPPPGAGGTEAFF TGCGCCAGCAGCCCGCCCCCCGGGGCCGGGGGGACTGAAGCTTTCTTT TRBJ1-1 . . TRBV4-1
CASRTNLRAFF TGTGCCAGCAGAACTAACTTGAGGGCTTTCTTT TRBJ1-1 . . TRBV6-5
CASSWQGISHSPLHF TGTGCCAGCAGCTGGCAGGGGATCTCCCATTCACCCCTCCACTTT TRBJ1-6 . . TRBV7-2
CASSLGTGNQPQHF TGTGCCAGCTCTCTCGGGACAGGCAATCAGCCCCAGCATTTT TRBJ1-5 TRBD1 . TRBV18
CASSSVGGNEQFF TGTGCCAGTTCTTCCGTAGGGGGCAATGAGCAGTTCTTC TRBJ2-1 . . TRBV19
CAWTSGGGHNEQFF TGTGCCTGGACCAGTGGGGGGGGACATAATGAGCAGTTCTTC TRBJ2-1 . . TRBV30
CASSGASGNTIYF TGCGCCAGCAGTGGGGCCTCTGGAAACACCATATATTTT TRBJ1-3 . . TRBV4-1
CASSQVQSPPGYTF TGCGCCAGCAGCCAAGTACAGAGTCCCCCTGGCTACACCTTC TRBJ1-2 . . TRBV4-1
CASSLRGGATDTQYF TGTGCCAGCAGTTTACGGGGGGGGGCGACAGATACGCAGTATTTT TRBJ2-3 TRBD2 . TRBV27
CASSYTSWGYTEAFF TGTGCCAGCAGTTATACTAGCTGGGGATACACTGAAGCTTTCTTT TRBJ1-1 . . TRBV6-5
CASSTGTGVNSPLHF TGTGCCAGCAGTACCGGGACAGGGGTTAATTCACCCCTCCACTTT TRBJ1-6 TRBD1 . TRBV3-1/TRBV3-2
CASSCPASGVYTDTQYF TGTGCCAGCAGTTGCCCGGCTAGCGGGGTATACACAGATACGCAGTATTTT TRBJ2-3 TRBD2 . TRBV6-4
CASSLQVGYGYTF TGTGCCAGCAGTTTGCAGGTTGGCTATGGCTACACCTTC TRBJ1-2 . . TRBV12-3/TRBV12-4
CASSPLAGGGEQFF TGTGCCAGCTCACCCCTAGCGGGGGGTGGAGAGCAGTTCTTC TRBJ2-1 TRBD2 . TRBV18
CASSQMWGSGGHNEQFF TGCGCCAGCAGCCAAATGTGGGGTAGCGGGGGACACAATGAGCAGTTCTTC TRBJ2-1 TRBD2 . TRBV4-1
CASSHPTDFKGTLYGYTF TGTGCCAGCAGCCACCCAACGGATTTCAAAGGGACTTTGTATGGCTACACCTTC TRBJ1-2 . . TRBV11-2
CASSHLTGRMNTEAFF TGTGCCAGCAGCCACCTGACAGGGAGGATGAACACTGAAGCTTTCTTT TRBJ1-1 TRBD1 . TRBV3-1/TRBV3-2
CAWTREAGFAFF TGTGCCTGGACTAGAGAGGCAGGGTTTGCTTTCTTT TRBJ1-1 . . TRBV30
CASSSRQGGNQPQHF TGTGCCAGCAGCTCCCGACAGGGTGGCAATCAGCCCCAGCATTTT TRBJ1-5 TRBD1 . TRBV7-2
CASSQDLATGRMFF TGTGCCAGCAGCCAAGATTTGGCGACAGGGAGGATGTTTTTT TRBJ1-4 TRBD1 . TRBV3-1/TRBV3-2
CASSEGLAKNIQYF TGCGCCAGCAGTGAGGGATTAGCCAAAAACATTCAGTACTTC TRBJ2-4 . . TRBV5-1